The TCR beta chain under discussion was sequenced for a study of CD8+CD57+ T cells in acquired aplastic anemia. The wider study: Sorted CD4+ and CD8+ cells yielded around 3.2 ug of DNA on average.

Previously, flow cytometry had revealed CD8+CD57+ cell expansion in the patients chosen for sequencing. All patients were therapy-naive when blood was sampled. About this clonotype itself: Antigen unknown.

Genomic DNA templated the TCR beta VDJ and CDR3 profiling. Each CDR3 protein gets one entry after TCRdb re-called the reads with MiXCR. This repertoire shows 150,000 to 200,000 distinct CDR3 sequences, less than 50% found once; its top ten account for 2.5% to 4%. Germline values: CDR1 GTSNPN, CDR2 SVGIG (reference sequence). V gave up 3 bases and J gave up 3 bases; unmatched junction bases: 5. This CDR3 spans 15 amino acids. General study findings and limits: CD8+ Simpson's diversity showed no significant patient-control difference. Approximately 28 CD8+ CDR3 sequences were shared between patients and controls.

The TCR sequence derives from a human donor with aplastic anemia. This chain uses TRBV30 with TRBJ2-3; 11 nucleotides line up with TRBD2. Sequencing input: sorted CD4+, CD8+, or CD8+CD57+ T cells (not recorded which) from PBMCs. The CDR3 region has the DNA TGTGCCTGGAGCCAACTAGCGGGAGTGACAGATACGCAGTATTTT. Translated, it gives CAWSQLAGVTDTQYF. The full variable domain, in which reference TRBV30 and TRBJ2-3 provide the parts outside the CDR3, is SQTIHQWPATLVQPVGSPLSLECTVEGTSNPNLYWYRQAAGRGLQLLFYSVGIGQISSEVPQNLSASRPQDRQFILSSKKLLLSDSGFYLCAWSQLAGVTDTQYFGPGTRLTVL.